This T cell receptor beta chain was captured in a study of T cells expressing NK-cell markers. The wider study: Source material for TCR beta repertoires consisted of sorted CD3+CD56+NKG2C+, CD3+CD56+NKG2C- and CD3+CD56-NKG2C+ T cells. HCMV serostatus: seven of eight sequenced donors positive, one negative. Study results and limitations: More than 5 donors carried dominant NKG2C+ clonotypes that made up roughly 1.0-7.5% of their CD8+ T cells.

Remarks on this clonotype: The antigen is unknown.

With UMIs, 5'RACE template switching was used to make TCR beta cDNA. Each CDR3 protein gets one entry in TCRdb, which reprocessed the 5' RACE reads and gives no DNA. This listing includes about 450,000 distinct CDR3 sequences. Sequenced input: blood T cells: a sorted CD56 or NKG2C T cell subset, CD4+ or CD8+ T cells, or bulk PBMC T cells (not recorded which). This clonotype was obtained from a woman between 18 and 69 years old in good health.

CDR3 region: CSVPGGGGNTGELFF. The chain links TRBV29-1 to TRBJ2-2; lacking DNA, the TRBD1 call made by TCRdb goes unchecked. The CDR3 runs 15 residues. CDR1 is SQVTM and CDR2 is ANQGSEA in the germline V gene.